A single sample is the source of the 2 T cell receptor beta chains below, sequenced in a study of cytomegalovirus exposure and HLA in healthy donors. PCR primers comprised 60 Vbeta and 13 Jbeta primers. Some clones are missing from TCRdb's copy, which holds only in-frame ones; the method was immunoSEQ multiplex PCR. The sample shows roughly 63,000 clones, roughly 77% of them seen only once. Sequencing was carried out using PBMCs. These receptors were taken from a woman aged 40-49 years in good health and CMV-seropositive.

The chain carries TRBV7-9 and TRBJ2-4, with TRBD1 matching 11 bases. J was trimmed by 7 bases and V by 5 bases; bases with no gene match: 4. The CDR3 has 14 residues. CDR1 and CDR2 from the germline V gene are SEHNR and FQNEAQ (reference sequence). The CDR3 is CASSPRDRGNIQYF. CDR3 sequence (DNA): TGTGCCAGCAGCCCCCGGGACAGGGGGAACATTCAGTACTTC.

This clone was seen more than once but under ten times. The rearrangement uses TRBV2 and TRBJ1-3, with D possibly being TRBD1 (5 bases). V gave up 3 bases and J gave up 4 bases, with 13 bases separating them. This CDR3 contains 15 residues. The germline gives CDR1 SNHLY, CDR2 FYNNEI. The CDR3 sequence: CASSDMGQGGNTIYF. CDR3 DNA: TGTGCCAGCAGTGACATGGGCCAGGGAGGAAACACCATATATTTT.